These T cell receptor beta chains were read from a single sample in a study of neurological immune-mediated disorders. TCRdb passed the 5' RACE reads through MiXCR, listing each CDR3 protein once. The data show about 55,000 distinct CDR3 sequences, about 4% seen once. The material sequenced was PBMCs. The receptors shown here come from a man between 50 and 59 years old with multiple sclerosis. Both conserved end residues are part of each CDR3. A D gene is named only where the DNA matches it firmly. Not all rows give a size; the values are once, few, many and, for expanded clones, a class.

cdr3_nt: TGTGCCAGCAGTTTAAACAGGGGGGGGTCATACAATGAGCAGTTCTTC
cdr3_aa: CASSLNRGGSYNEQFF
j_call: TRBJ2-1
d_call: NA
clone_size: few
v_call: TRBV28

cdr3_nt: TGTGCCAGCAGCTTAGTAGGAGCGGGAGGTATCCATGAGCAGTTCTTC
cdr3_aa: CASSLVGAGGIHEQFF
j_call: TRBJ2-1
d_call: TRBD2
clone_size: many
v_call: TRBV7-9

cdr3_nt: TGCAGTGCGCATCCGGGACTAGCGGGAGGGGAAGTGCAGTTCTTC
cdr3_aa: CSAHPGLAGGEVQFF
j_call: TRBJ2-1
d_call: TRBD2
clone_size: many
v_call: TRBV20-1

cdr3_nt: TGTGCCAGCAGAGAGACCAATAATGAAAAACTGTTTTTT
cdr3_aa: CASRETNNEKLFF
j_call: TRBJ1-4
d_call: NA
clone_size: many
v_call: TRBV2

cdr3_nt: TGCGCCAGCAGCCCAATCCGGCCGGGACAAAGTGAAGCTTTCTTT
cdr3_aa: CASSPIRPGQSEAFF
j_call: TRBJ1-1
d_call: NA
clone_size: many
v_call: TRBV5-1

cdr3_nt: TGCAGCGTTGAACTAGATTATTTTGGTACGCAGTATTTT
cdr3_aa: CSVELDYFGTQYF
j_call: TRBJ2-3
d_call: NA
clone_size: many
v_call: TRBV29-1

cdr3_nt: TGTGCCATCAGTGAGACTAGCGCTAGCACAGATACGCAGTATTTT
cdr3_aa: CAISETSASTDTQYF
j_call: TRBJ2-3
d_call: TRBD2
clone_size: many
v_call: TRBV10-3

cdr3_nt: TGTGCCATCCGAGCCCCGGAGAACACTGAAGCTTTCTTT
cdr3_aa: CAIRAPENTEAFF
j_call: TRBJ1-1
d_call: NA
clone_size: many
v_call: TRBV7-9

cdr3_nt: TGTGCCAGCAGTTTAGTCGGGACAGGGGATCTTCAGCCCCAGCATTTT
cdr3_aa: CASSLVGTGDLQPQHF
j_call: TRBJ1-5
d_call: TRBD1
clone_size: few
v_call: TRBV12-3/TRBV12-4

cdr3_nt: TGTGCCAGCAGTCCCTACGGGAGGTCCCTCAATGAGCAGTTCTTC
cdr3_aa: CASSPYGRSLNEQFF
j_call: TRBJ2-1
d_call: TRBD2
clone_size: many
v_call: TRBV6-6

cdr3_nt: TGTGCCAGCAGCTTAGCGAGTACACTAAACTATGGCTACACCTTC
cdr3_aa: CASSLASTLNYGYTF
j_call: TRBJ1-2
d_call: NA
clone_size: many
v_call: TRBV7-9

cdr3_nt: TGCGCCAGCAGCTTACAGGCGAACACTGAAGCTTTCTTT
cdr3_aa: CASSLQANTEAFF
j_call: TRBJ1-1
d_call: NA
clone_size: many
v_call: TRBV5-1

cdr3_nt: TGTGCCAGCAGTGTTGGGGCTAACTACGAGCAGTACTTC
cdr3_aa: CASSVGANYEQYF
j_call: TRBJ2-7
d_call: NA
clone_size: many
v_call: TRBV2

cdr3_nt: TGCGCCAGCAGCTCGGGACAGCCCCCGAGGACTGAAGCTTTCTTT
cdr3_aa: CASSSGQPPRTEAFF
j_call: TRBJ1-1
d_call: TRBD1
clone_size: many
v_call: TRBV5-1

cdr3_nt: TGCAGTGCTAGAGGACGGGCCGGGGAGCTGTTTTTT
cdr3_aa: CSARGRAGELFF
j_call: TRBJ2-2
d_call: NA
clone_size: few
v_call: TRBV20-1

cdr3_nt: TGTGCCAGCAGTTACTCCGGGACCCCACAGGACGAGCAGTACTTC
cdr3_aa: CASSYSGTPQDEQYF
j_call: TRBJ2-7
d_call: NA
clone_size: many
v_call: TRBV6-5

cdr3_nt: TGTGCCAGCAGCAAAGGGACTAGCGGGGGCACAGATACGCAGTATTTT
cdr3_aa: CASSKGTSGGTDTQYF
j_call: TRBJ2-3
d_call: TRBD2
clone_size: many
v_call: TRBV5-8

cdr3_nt: TGCAGTGCTATTTCCTACAGTTACTCTGGAAACACCATATATTTT
cdr3_aa: CSAISYSYSGNTIYF
j_call: TRBJ1-3
d_call: NA
clone_size: NA
v_call: TRBV20-1

cdr3_nt: TGTGCCAGCAAGGGGACAGGGCAGCAACATTCACCCCTCCACTTT
cdr3_aa: CASKGTGQQHSPLHF
j_call: TRBJ1-6
d_call: TRBD1
clone_size: NA
v_call: TRBV6-1

cdr3_nt: TGTGCCAGCAGCCCAACCAATCAGCCCCAGCATTTT
cdr3_aa: CASSPTNQPQHF
j_call: TRBJ1-5
d_call: NA
clone_size: many
v_call: TRBV7-8

cdr3_nt: TGCGCCAGCAGCCCCCCACCGACCAGGAGCGGCACAGATACGCAGTATTTT
cdr3_aa: CASSPPPTRSGTDTQYF
j_call: TRBJ2-3
d_call: NA
clone_size: many
v_call: TRBV4-1

cdr3_nt: TGCAGCGTTGGCCCGACAGGGTCCTACGAGCAGTACTTC
cdr3_aa: CSVGPTGSYEQYF
j_call: TRBJ2-7
d_call: TRBD1
clone_size: many
v_call: TRBV29-1

cdr3_nt: TGCAGCGTTGGGGAAAGTGGGGCCAACGTCCTGACTTTC
cdr3_aa: CSVGESGANVLTF
j_call: TRBJ2-6
d_call: NA
clone_size: many
v_call: TRBV29-1

cdr3_nt: TGCGCCAGCAGCTTGAAGGGGGGCTCGGACGAGCAGTACTTC
cdr3_aa: CASSLKGGSDEQYF
j_call: TRBJ2-7
d_call: NA
clone_size: many
v_call: TRBV5-1

cdr3_nt: TGCGCCAGCAGCTTGGTAGTAGCGGGATACGAGCAGTACTTC
cdr3_aa: CASSLVVAGYEQYF
j_call: TRBJ2-7
d_call: TRBD2
clone_size: many
v_call: TRBV5-1

cdr3_nt: TGTGCCAGCTCACCTGAACAGAATCAGCCCCAGCATTTT
cdr3_aa: CASSPEQNQPQHF
j_call: TRBJ1-5
d_call: NA
clone_size: many
v_call: TRBV18

cdr3_nt: TGCGCCAGCAGCCAAGCTTCACCAGGGCCCTCCTACGAGCAGTACTTC
cdr3_aa: CASSQASPGPSYEQYF
j_call: TRBJ2-7
d_call: NA
clone_size: few
v_call: TRBV4-1

cdr3_nt: TGCGCCAGCAGCTTGGGGGATCCCGGCTACGAGCAGTACTTC
cdr3_aa: CASSLGDPGYEQYF
j_call: TRBJ2-7
d_call: NA
clone_size: many
v_call: TRBV5-1

cdr3_nt: TGCGCCAGCAGCTTCGGGACAGCTTCCGAAAAACTGTTTTTT
cdr3_aa: CASSFGTASEKLFF
j_call: TRBJ1-4
d_call: TRBD1
clone_size: many
v_call: TRBV5-1

cdr3_nt: TGCAGTGCCCCAGCGGGGGAACCCGGGACCCAGTACTTC
cdr3_aa: CSAPAGEPGTQYF
j_call: TRBJ2-5
d_call: TRBD2
clone_size: few
v_call: TRBV20-1

cdr3_nt: TGTGCCAGCAGCCACTCCTATGGCTACACCTTC
cdr3_aa: CASSHSYGYTF
j_call: TRBJ1-2
d_call: NA
clone_size: many
v_call: TRBV7-9

cdr3_nt: TGTGCCATCAGTGAGTCAACTAGCGGGAGTCGCGAGCAGTACTTC
cdr3_aa: CAISESTSGSREQYF
j_call: TRBJ2-7
d_call: TRBD2
clone_size: few
v_call: TRBV10-3

cdr3_nt: TGCAGTGTTCCAGACAGGGGAGGTTACGAGCAGTACTTC
cdr3_aa: CSVPDRGGYEQYF
j_call: TRBJ2-7
d_call: TRBD1
clone_size: many
v_call: TRBV20-1

cdr3_nt: TGCGCCAGCAGCACAGAGTCGGGTAGACCCGGGGAGCTGTTTTTT
cdr3_aa: CASSTESGRPGELFF
j_call: TRBJ2-2
d_call: NA
clone_size: many
v_call: TRBV5-1

cdr3_nt: TGTGCCAGCAGCTTAAATAGAGACGAGCAGTACTTC
cdr3_aa: CASSLNRDEQYF
j_call: TRBJ2-7
d_call: NA
clone_size: few
v_call: TRBV7-9

cdr3_nt: TGCAGCGTAACCCCAGGGGGCAATCAGCCCCAGCATTTT
cdr3_aa: CSVTPGGNQPQHF
j_call: TRBJ1-5
d_call: NA
clone_size: many
v_call: TRBV29-1

cdr3_nt: TGTGCCAGCAGGTTAAACACTGAAGCTTTCTTT
cdr3_aa: CASRLNTEAFF
j_call: TRBJ1-1
d_call: NA
clone_size: many
v_call: TRBV6-2/TRBV6-3

cdr3_nt: TGTGCCAGCTCACCGGGCGGACAGGGAGAAGGCTACACCTTC
cdr3_aa: CASSPGGQGEGYTF
j_call: TRBJ1-2
d_call: TRBD1
clone_size: NA
v_call: TRBV18

cdr3_nt: TGCGCCAGCAGCTCTCAACTCGACGGGGGTGGGGATGAAAAACTGTTTTTT
cdr3_aa: CASSSQLDGGGDEKLFF
j_call: TRBJ1-4
d_call: NA
clone_size: many
v_call: TRBV5-1

cdr3_nt: TGTGCCAGCAGCGAAGGACCGGGACAGGGGTACGAGCAGTACTTC
cdr3_aa: CASSEGPGQGYEQYF
j_call: TRBJ2-7
d_call: TRBD1
clone_size: many
v_call: TRBV5-5

cdr3_nt: TGCGCCAGCAGCCAAGAAAGGTGGCGAGCCGGGGAGCTGTTTTTT
cdr3_aa: CASSQERWRAGELFF
j_call: TRBJ2-2
d_call: NA
clone_size: many
v_call: TRBV4-1

cdr3_nt: TGTGCCAGCAGTTTAGGAGGGTCCTACAATGAGCAGTTCTTC
cdr3_aa: CASSLGGSYNEQFF
j_call: TRBJ2-1
d_call: NA
clone_size: many
v_call: TRBV12-3/TRBV12-4

cdr3_nt: TGTGCCAGCAGCCGAATCGTTGGCCAAGAGACCCAGTACTTC
cdr3_aa: CASSRIVGQETQYF
j_call: TRBJ2-5
d_call: NA
clone_size: many
v_call: TRBV7-2

cdr3_nt: TGCGCCAGCAGTTTTGGGACAGGGGCCTACGAGCAGTACTTC
cdr3_aa: CASSFGTGAYEQYF
j_call: TRBJ2-7
d_call: TRBD1
clone_size: many
v_call: TRBV5-1

cdr3_nt: TGTGCCAGCAGCCTCTCTTCGGACACTGAAGCTTTCTTT
cdr3_aa: CASSLSSDTEAFF
j_call: TRBJ1-1
d_call: NA
clone_size: NA
v_call: TRBV12-3/TRBV12-4

cdr3_nt: TGCGCCAGCAGCTTGACAGGAACGGGCGAGCAGTACTTC
cdr3_aa: CASSLTGTGEQYF
j_call: TRBJ2-7
d_call: NA
clone_size: NA
v_call: TRBV5-1

cdr3_nt: TGCGCCAGCAGCTTCGGGGGTACGGATTCACCCCTCAACTTT
cdr3_aa: CASSFGGTDSPLNF
j_call: TRBJ1-6
d_call: NA
clone_size: many
v_call: TRBV5-1

cdr3_nt: TGTGCCAGCAGATTACTAGCCCCCGGGGAGCTGTTTTTT
cdr3_aa: CASRLLAPGELFF
j_call: TRBJ2-2
d_call: NA
clone_size: NA
v_call: TRBV7-2

cdr3_nt: TGTGCCAGCAGCTTAGCGGGAACCCCGACGAACAATGAGCAGTTCTTC
cdr3_aa: CASSLAGTPTNNEQFF
j_call: TRBJ2-1
d_call: NA
clone_size: NA
v_call: TRBV7-2

cdr3_nt: TGCAGTGCTAGGCCCCTAGCGGGGGACAAAGATACGCAGTATTTT
cdr3_aa: CSARPLAGDKDTQYF
j_call: TRBJ2-3
d_call: TRBD2
clone_size: many
v_call: TRBV20-1

cdr3_nt: TGTGCCAGCAGTTTCCAGCGGGGGGACACCGGGGAGCTGTTTTTT
cdr3_aa: CASSFQRGDTGELFF
j_call: TRBJ2-2
d_call: TRBD2
clone_size: many
v_call: TRBV27